This T cell receptor (beta chain) was sequenced in a study of cytomegalovirus exposure and HLA in healthy donors. In the study overall: The study's early data release held tens of millions of unique TCRs from HLA-typed donors. Study results and limitations: Excluded were some V segments that proved indistinguishable, including TRBV6-2 and TRBV6-3. The study flagged roughly 160 TCR beta chains as cytomegalovirus-associated. Several of the most significant clusters appeared, in a later analysis, to be linked to common viral pathogens.

Looked up from germline, CDR1 is SGDLS and CDR2 is YYNGEE. Trimming took 4 bases from V and 5 from J, leaving 16 bases between them. There are 14 residues in the CDR3. 13 Jbeta primers and 60 Vbeta primers were used for the PCR. The data were produced by immunoSEQ multiplex PCR, yet TCRdb's version contains in-frame clones alone and is incomplete. The sample consists of around 160,000 clones, about 70% of them appearing once. This clone was counted a few times. The target antigen is unknown. The TCR originated in a woman under 30 in good health and CMV-seropositive. The chain carries TRBV9 and TRBJ2-7, with D perhaps TRBD2 (7 bases). Sequencing was done on a sample of PBMCs. CDR3: CASSLGGLGNEQYF. CDR3 nucleotide sequence: TGTGCCAGCAGCCTGGGGGGGCTAGGGAACGAGCAGTACTTC.